This T cell receptor beta chain was recorded in a study of blood T cell repertoires in COVID-19 (dated by TCRdb to the early 2020s). In the study overall: Samples covering the acute and convalescent phases of COVID-19 were provided by collaborators in the United States, Italy and Spain. Sample metadata almost always included a de-identified subject ID, COVID-19 status, age in years and sex. A freely available public database, intended as a resource for researchers studying the immune response to SARS-CoV-2, is where the repertoires were released. The samples were drawn from the first 160 participants of the ongoing ImmuneRACE study and from 950 to 1,500 subjects provided by 6 global collaborators. Where available, HLA class I and class II types were obtained from metadata supplied by the sample provider rather than from assay-based typing. Deeply sampled blood TCRbeta repertoires from subjects exposed to, actively infected with, or recovered from COVID-19 were included in the dataset. The prospective study material was composed of cDNA or gDNA derived from T cells, B-cell-depleted T cells, or PBMCs.

Regarding this clone: This receptor's antigen is unknown. No base qualities exist here, and no much larger clone lies one base off it.

General study outcomes and caveats: The quantity of clinical and demographic metadata differed by source and by participant and was supplied without curation.

The immunoSEQ Assay, a bias-controlled multiplex PCR, was used to amplify TCRbeta CDR3 regions from genomic DNA. Concerning the study's data processing: Within the assay, amplification of reference gene primers was used to estimate how many nucleated cells each sample contained. To quantify the absolute abundance of each unique TCRbeta CDR3 rearrangement, sequence reads were collapsed and filtered. For each sample, productive Simpson clonality was calculated by taking the square root of Simpson's diversity index across productive rearrangements. TCRdb mirrors the immuneACCESS table, restricted to in-frame sequences. Some clones are absent from its copies; in checked studies, under half trace to an unresolved V gene, and the reason for the others is unknown. That table supplies the V and J calls and clone size; D and trimming were determined from the DNA. The sample data list a few hundred thousand clones, and 70% to 90% of these were observed just once. The top ten hold roughly 12% of the sample.

Samples from volunteer blood donors who had recovered from COVID-19 were contributed by a second Seattle source. Each collaborating institution followed its own protocols to collect whole blood in K2EDTA tubes. For TCRbeta analysis, collaborators shipped samples as frozen whole blood, isolated PBMCs, or DNA extracted from either of those sample types. Including the terminal cysteine and phenylalanine, the CDR3 comprises 17 residues. Kept here is only the CDR3 DNA, which spans 51 bases and is read in frame from base 1. Based on the germline V gene, the CDR1 and CDR2 sequences are SGHTA and FQGNSA. Trimming takes 1 base from V and 5 bases from J, and the germline ends sit 19 bases apart.

This clonotype was sampled from a woman in her late teens or twenties who had recovered from COVID-19. Sequences were obtained from peripheral blood. This receptor chain uses TRBV7-2 and TRBJ2-3; matching of 7 bases hints at TRBD2 as the D gene. In nucleotide form, the sequence is TGTGCCAGCAGCTTAGTACTTGTGGGAGGGGGGTTAGATACGCAGTATTTT. The encoded protein is CASSLVLVGGGLDTQYF.